The rows below give T cell receptor beta chains drawn from one sample of a study of technical replicates of blood from a few donors. Profiled with immunoSEQ multiplex PCR; TCRdb holds only in-frame clones, not every one. Of about 93,000 clones in the sample, nearly 97% were seen once. Sequenced: T cells isolated from PBMCs. The source is a human donor in good health. The CDR3 runs from the conserved cysteine through the conserved F or W. A D gene is named only where the DNA matches it firmly.

v_gene,len,d_gene,j_gene,CDR3aa
TRBV27,13,TRBD1,TRBJ2-7,CASSLAGGYEQYF
TRBV27,13,-,TRBJ1-5,CASSPSVNQPQHF
TRBV5-1,15,TRBD2,TRBJ2-1,CASSLGASGTQEQFF
TRBV19,18,TRBD1,TRBJ1-1,CASSIYGDKGQENTEAFF
TRBV7-9,16,TRBD1,TRBJ2-1,CASSSLGTGGYNEQFF
TRBV18,18,TRBD2,TRBJ2-3,CASSTTLGGVKGGDTQYF
TRBV10-2,14,-,TRBJ2-3,CASSPIQGTDTQYF
TRBV7-2,17,TRBD2,TRBJ2-1,CASSSSGLAMSYNEQFF
TRBV11-2,14,TRBD1,TRBJ1-1,CASSKGTGSVEAFF
TRBV30,13,-,TRBJ1-5,CAWSDGGDQPQHF
TRBV27,17,-,TRBJ2-2,CASSLVLEAGRTGELFF
TRBV7-6,15,TRBD2,TRBJ2-3,CASSAIAGSTDTQYF
TRBV7-2,15,TRBD1,TRBJ1-3,CASSPRGPSGNTIYF
TRBV13,16,-,TRBJ2-1,CASSDHLGGLSNEQFF
TRBV5-5,15,TRBD1,TRBJ2-7,CASSLGTASSDEQYF
TRBV19,16,TRBD1,TRBJ2-5,CATSLGDRGWGETQYF
TRBV28,14,TRBD2,TRBJ2-7,CASSRGLAGNEQYF
TRBV10-2,14,-,TRBJ1-2,CASSSGRGYGGYTF
TRBV28,12,-,TRBJ1-1,CASSLWGGSAFF
TRBV15,16,-,TRBJ1-2,CATSRVPGVGNYGYTF
TRBV19,13,-,TRBJ1-2,CASSSQGYYGYTF
TRBV28,16,TRBD2,TRBJ2-3,CASSVTSGSVADTQYF
TRBV6-4,14,TRBD1,TRBJ2-1,CASSPRTGGFEQFF
TRBV5-1,15,-,TRBJ2-5,CASSLARGGSQTQYF
TRBV19,14,-,TRBJ1-5,CASYTPGGLQPQHF
TRBV5-1,17,TRBD1,TRBJ1-6,CASSLVLQGGRSSPLHF
TRBV27,16,TRBD1,TRBJ2-7,CASSLAGTGWSYEQYF
TRBV30,13,-,TRBJ1-3,CAWERGPGNTIYF
TRBV27,17,TRBD2,TRBJ2-1,CASSKGLAGGLGNEQFF
TRBV6-1,16,-,TRBJ2-7,CASSEFGPLTAYEQYF
TRBV14,14,TRBD2,TRBJ2-1,CASSQGGGWNEQFF
TRBV7-9,17,TRBD2,TRBJ2-1,CASSFVLAGGPHNEQFF
TRBV7-9,12,-,TRBJ1-4,CASSYIPEELFF
TRBV2,17,TRBD2,TRBJ2-5,CASSANGMLAGKETQYF
TRBV5-8,17,TRBD2,TRBJ2-3,CASSLRTLAEGTDTQYF
TRBV30,11,-,TRBJ2-5,CAWGPEETQYF
TRBV5-1,12,-,TRBJ1-2,CASSLDSYGYTF
TRBV5-6,13,-,TRBJ2-5,CASSLAGPETQYF
TRBV11-3,17,TRBD1,TRBJ2-7,CASSFKRDPTGGDEQYF
TRBV6-1,15,-,TRBJ2-7,CASSSRLSGYSPTPF
TRBV5-4,15,TRBD1,TRBJ1-4,CASSSPGQGGEKLFF
TRBV5-6,14,TRBD1,TRBJ1-1,CASSFRDRNTEAFF
TRBV7-8,16,TRBD2,TRBJ2-7,CASSVGTSGSSYEQYF
TRBV9,15,TRBD1,TRBJ2-7,CASSVGQGAAHEQYF
TRBV4-1,22,-,TRBJ1-2,CASSQVSIHIGGLKGPNYGYTF
TRBV5-4,14,-,TRBJ2-5,CASSPKGGGETQYF
TRBV6-5,12,-,TRBJ2-5,CATQGIQETQYF
TRBV25-1,12,-,TRBJ1-1,CASSTWQGEAFF
TRBV11-2,16,-,TRBJ2-5,CASSLGPGGLQETQYF
TRBV30,14,TRBD1,TRBJ2-7,CAWNPLTGVGEQYF
TRBV10-1,15,TRBD2,TRBJ2-7,CASSVTLAGEHEQYF